This T cell receptor (beta chain) was recovered during a study of blood T cell repertoires in COVID-19. Study background: The United States, Italy and Spain supplied acute and convalescent COVID-19 samples.

V shed 6 bases and J 0 bases; nucleotides not matched to a gene: 3. Germline V gene lookup returns CDR1 SNHLY and CDR2 FYNNEI. The CDR3 covers 14 residues. In the original analysis: It was from reference gene primer amplification that nucleated cell counts were estimated. Measured with immunoSEQ multiplex PCR; TCRdb has only the in-frame clones, and not every one. V, J and clone size are taken as reported in that table, and D and trimming were inferred from the DNA itself. Counted here are 130,000 or so clones, about 90% occurring once; the ten biggest clones make up under 2.5%. The sample was peripheral blood. The chain recombines TRBV2 with TRBJ1-1, with TRBD1 matching 8 bases. This clonotype was sampled from a man aged 45-65 years with active COVID-19. CDR3 bases: TGTGCCAGCAGCGTGACAGGGGTGAACACTGAAGCTTTCTTT. This codes for CASSVTGVNTEAFF.